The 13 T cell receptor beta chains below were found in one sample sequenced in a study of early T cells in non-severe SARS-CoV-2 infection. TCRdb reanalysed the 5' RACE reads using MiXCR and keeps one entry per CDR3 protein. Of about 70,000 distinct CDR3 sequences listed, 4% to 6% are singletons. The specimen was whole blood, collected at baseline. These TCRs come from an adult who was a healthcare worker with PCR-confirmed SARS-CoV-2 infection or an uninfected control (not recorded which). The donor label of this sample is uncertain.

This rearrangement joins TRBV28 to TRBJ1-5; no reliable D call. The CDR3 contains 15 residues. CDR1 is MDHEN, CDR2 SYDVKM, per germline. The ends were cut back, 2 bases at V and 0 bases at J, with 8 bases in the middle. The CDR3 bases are TGTGCCAGCAGTTTACGGCACTATAGCAATCAGCCCCAGCATTTT. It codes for CASSLRHYSNQPQHF.

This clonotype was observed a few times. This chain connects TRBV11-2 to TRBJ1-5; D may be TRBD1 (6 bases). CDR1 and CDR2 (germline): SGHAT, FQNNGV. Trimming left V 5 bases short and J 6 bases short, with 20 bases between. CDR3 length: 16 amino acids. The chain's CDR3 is CASSLLLGASGQPQHF. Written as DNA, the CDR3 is TGTGCCAGCAGCCTCCTGTTGGGGGCAAGCGGTCAGCCCCAGCATTTT.

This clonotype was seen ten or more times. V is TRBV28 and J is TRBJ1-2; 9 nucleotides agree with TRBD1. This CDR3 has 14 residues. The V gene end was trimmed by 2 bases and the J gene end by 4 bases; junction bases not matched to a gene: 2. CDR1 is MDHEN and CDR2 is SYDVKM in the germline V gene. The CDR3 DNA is TGTGCCAGCAGTTTAGGACAGGGGATCTATGGCTACACCTTC. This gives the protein CASSLGQGIYGYTF.

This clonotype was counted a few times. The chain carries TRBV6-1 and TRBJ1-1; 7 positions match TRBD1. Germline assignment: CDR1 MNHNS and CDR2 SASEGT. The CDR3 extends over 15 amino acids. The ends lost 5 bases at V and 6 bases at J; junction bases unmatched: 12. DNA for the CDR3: TGTGCCAGCAGTCTAGACAGGGTGGTAGGCGCTGAAGCTTTCTTT. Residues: CASSLDRVVGAEAFF.

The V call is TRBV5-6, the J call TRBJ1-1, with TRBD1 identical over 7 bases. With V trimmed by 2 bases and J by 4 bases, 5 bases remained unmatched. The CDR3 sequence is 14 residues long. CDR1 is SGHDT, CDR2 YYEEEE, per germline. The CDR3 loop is CASSFGTAITEAFF. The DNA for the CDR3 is TGTGCCAGCAGCTTTGGGACAGCAATCACTGAAGCTTTCTTT.

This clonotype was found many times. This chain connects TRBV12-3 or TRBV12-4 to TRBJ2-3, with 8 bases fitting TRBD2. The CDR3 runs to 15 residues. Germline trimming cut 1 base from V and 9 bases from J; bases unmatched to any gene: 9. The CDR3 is CASSLEGLGGRTQYF. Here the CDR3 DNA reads TGTGCCAGCAGTTTAGAGGGACTAGGGGGTAGAACGCAGTATTTT.

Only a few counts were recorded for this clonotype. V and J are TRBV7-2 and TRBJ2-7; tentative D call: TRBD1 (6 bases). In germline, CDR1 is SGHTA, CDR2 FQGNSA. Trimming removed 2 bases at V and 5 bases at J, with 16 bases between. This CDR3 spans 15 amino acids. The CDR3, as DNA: TGTGCCAGCAGCTTAAGTTACAGGGTGGTCCACGAGCAGTACTTC. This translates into CASSLSYRVVHEQYF.

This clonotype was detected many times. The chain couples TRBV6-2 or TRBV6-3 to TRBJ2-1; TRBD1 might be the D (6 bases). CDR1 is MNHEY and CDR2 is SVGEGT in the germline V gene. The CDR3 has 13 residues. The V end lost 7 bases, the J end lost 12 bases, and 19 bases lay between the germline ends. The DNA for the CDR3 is TGTGCCAGCACCCTCGGTGGGGGCGCCCGGCAGTTCTTC. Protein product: CASTLGGGARQFF.

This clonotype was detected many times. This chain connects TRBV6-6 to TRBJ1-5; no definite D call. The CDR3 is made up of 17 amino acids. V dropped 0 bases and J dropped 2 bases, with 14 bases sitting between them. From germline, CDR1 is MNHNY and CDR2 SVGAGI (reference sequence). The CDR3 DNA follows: TGTGCCAGCAGTTACTCGTCGTCCGGAAGGCGCAATCAGCCCCAGCATTTT. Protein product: CASSYSSSGRRNQPQHF.

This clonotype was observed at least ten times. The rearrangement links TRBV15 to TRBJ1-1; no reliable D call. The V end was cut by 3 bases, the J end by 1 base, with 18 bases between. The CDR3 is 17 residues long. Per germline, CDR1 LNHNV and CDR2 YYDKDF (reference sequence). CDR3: CATSSDVPGVWNTEAFF. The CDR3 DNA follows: TGTGCCACCAGCAGCGACGTCCCCGGGGTCTGGAACACTGAAGCTTTCTTT.

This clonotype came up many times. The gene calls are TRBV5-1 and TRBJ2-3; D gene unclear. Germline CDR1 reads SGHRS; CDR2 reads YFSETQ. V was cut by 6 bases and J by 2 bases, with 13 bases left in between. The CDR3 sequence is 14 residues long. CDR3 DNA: TGCGCCAGCACCGTTGGGTCCTTCACAGATACGCAGTATTTT. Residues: CASTVGSFTDTQYF.

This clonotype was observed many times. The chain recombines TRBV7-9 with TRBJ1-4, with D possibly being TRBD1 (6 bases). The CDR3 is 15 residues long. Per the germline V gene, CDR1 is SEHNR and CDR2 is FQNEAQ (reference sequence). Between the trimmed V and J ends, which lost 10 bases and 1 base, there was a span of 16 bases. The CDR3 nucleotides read TGTGCCACATCCAAGGGGGGCGTAACTAATGAAAAACTGTTTTTT. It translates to CATSKGGVTNEKLFF.

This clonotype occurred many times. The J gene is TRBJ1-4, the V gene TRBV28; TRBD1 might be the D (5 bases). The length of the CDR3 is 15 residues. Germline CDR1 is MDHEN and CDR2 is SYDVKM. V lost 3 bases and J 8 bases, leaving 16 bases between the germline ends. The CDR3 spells CASSFKQAMEEKLFF. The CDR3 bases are TGTGCCAGCAGTTTTAAACAGGCGATGGAGGAAAAACTGTTTTTT.